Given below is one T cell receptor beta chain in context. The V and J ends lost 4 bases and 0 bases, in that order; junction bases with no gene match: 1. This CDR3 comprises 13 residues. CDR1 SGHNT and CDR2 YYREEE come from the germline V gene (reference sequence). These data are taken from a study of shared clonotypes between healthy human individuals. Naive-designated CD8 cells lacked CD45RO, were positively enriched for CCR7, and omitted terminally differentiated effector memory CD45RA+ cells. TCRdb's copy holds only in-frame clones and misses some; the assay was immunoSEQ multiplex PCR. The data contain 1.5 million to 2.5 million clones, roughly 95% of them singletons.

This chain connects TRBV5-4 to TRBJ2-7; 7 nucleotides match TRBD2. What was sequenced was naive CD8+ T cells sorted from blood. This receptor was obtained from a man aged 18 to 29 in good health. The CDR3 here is CASSRDYSYEQYF. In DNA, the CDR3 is TGTGCCAGCAGCCGGGACTACTCCTACGAGCAGTACTTC.